A selection of T cell receptor beta chains follows, all from one sample in a study of cytomegalovirus exposure and HLA in healthy donors. Sequenced by immunoSEQ multiplex PCR; TCRdb stores in-frame clones only, minus some. The profile shows approximately 140,000 clones, roughly 80% of them singletons. The sample was PBMCs. These receptors came from a man in his forties in good health and CMV-seronegative. CDR3s include the opening cysteine and the closing phenylalanine or tryptophan. A D gene is named only where the DNA matches it firmly. Clone size is shown for a subset of rows, as once, few, many or a class of expanded clone.

>.|.|TRBV12-5|TRBJ1-4
TGTGCTAGTGGGTTCCCGGCTAATGAAAAACTGTTTTTT
CASGFPANEKLFF
>.|.|TRBV6-6|TRBJ2-1
TGTGCCAGCAGTCCGAGGGGGGGTGATTACAATGAGCAGTTCTTC
CASSPRGGDYNEQFF
>TRBD2|.|TRBV10-1|TRBJ2-3
TGCGCCAGCAGTCACGGGTGGACTAGCGGGGCGAAGGACGCAGATACGCAGTATTTT
CASSHGWTSGAKDADTQYF
>TRBD1|.|TRBV28|TRBJ2-2
TGTGCCAGCAGGGAATGGACAGGGTGGACCGGGGAGCTGTTTTTT
CASREWTGWTGELFF
>.|.|TRBV7-3|TRBJ2-3
TGTGCCAGCAGCTTAAGGGGGGCAGATACGCAGTATTTT
CASSLRGADTQYF
>TRBD1|.|TRBV6-5|TRBJ1-4
TGTGCCATAGGACAGGGTGAAAAACTGTTTTTT
CAIGQGEKLFF
>.|.|TRBV29-1|TRBJ2-4
TGCAGCGTTGAAGATCGACTCAAAAACATTCAGTACTTC
CSVEDRLKNIQYF
>.|few|TRBV10-1|TRBJ1-1
TGCGCCAGGGGGGGAAACACTGAAGCTTTCTTT
CARGGNTEAFF
>TRBD1|.|TRBV27|TRBJ2-5
TGTGCCAGCAGCCCCGGGACAGGGAGCCCCAAGGTAGAGACCCAGTACTTC
CASSPGTGSPKVETQYF
>.|.|TRBV11-2|TRBJ2-7
TGTGCCAGCAGCTTTTACCGGGACACAACCTCCCCCAGCTCCTACGAGCAGTACTTC
CASSFYRDTTSPSSYEQYF
>TRBD1|.|TRBV28|TRBJ1-2
TGTGCCAGCAGTTTATTCGGGACAGGCTATGGCTACACCTTC
CASSLFGTGYGYTF
>TRBD1|.|TRBV28|TRBJ1-3
TGTGCCAGCAGTTCGGGACAGGCCCTCTCTGGAAACACCATATATTTT
CASSSGQALSGNTIYF
>.|.|TRBV2|TRBJ2-2
TGTGCCAGCAGTACGACAGTCACCGGGGAGCTGTTTTTT
CASSTTVTGELFF
>TRBD1|.|TRBV6-5|TRBJ2-1
TGTGCCAGCAGTTACTCATCGGGACAGGGTTTTTATGAGCAGTTCTTC
CASSYSSGQGFYEQFF
>TRBD2|.|TRBV4-2|TRBJ2-4
TGTGCCAGCAGCCAAAGTAGCGGGGAAGCCAAAAACATTCAGTACTTC
CASSQSSGEAKNIQYF
>TRBD1|.|TRBV5-1|TRBJ1-1
TGCGCCAGCAGCTCCGGGACAGGGGCGTACACTGAAGCTTTCTTT
CASSSGTGAYTEAFF
>TRBD1|.|TRBV9|TRBJ2-7
TGTGCCAGCAGCTCCGGACAGGGAGACTACGAGCAGTACTTC
CASSSGQGDYEQYF
>.|.|TRBV5-1|TRBJ2-7
TGCGCCAGCAGCTTGGGACAGCCCAAGGTCTACGAGCAGTACTTC
CASSLGQPKVYEQYF
>.|.|TRBV5-1|TRBJ2-5
TGCGCCAGCAGCTTGGGACTATGGGGAGAGACCCAGTACTTC
CASSLGLWGETQYF
>.|once|TRBV28|TRBJ1-5
TGTGCCAGCAGTTTACTTCGTAGGGGGAGCGCGACGGAGCCCCAGCATTTT
CASSLLRRGSATEPQHF
>TRBD2|few|TRBV2|TRBJ2-3
TGTGCCAGCAGCCGACAGTTCCCGGGACGAGCGGGAACTTTT
CASSRQFPGRAGTF
>.|.|TRBV6-5|TRBJ1-1
TGTGCCAGCACCTACGCCCTGAACACTGAAGCTTTCTTT
CASTYALNTEAFF
>.|.|TRBV5-1|TRBJ2-7
TGCGCCAGCAGCTTGTTGTGGGACATCTCCTACGAGCAGTACTTC
CASSLLWDISYEQYF
>.|.|TRBV6-6|TRBJ2-3
TGTGCCAGCAGTTCGTCTGCGGATACGCAGTATTTT
CASSSSADTQYF
>.|.|TRBV28|TRBJ2-2
TGTGCCAGCAGTTTGAGAATTACAGCCGCGAACACCGGGGAGCTGTTTTTT
CASSLRITAANTGELFF
>.|few|TRBV5-8|TRBJ1-3
TGTGCCAGCAGCTTGTCAGGCTCTGGAAACACCATATATTTT
CASSLSGSGNTIYF
>TRBD1|.|TRBV7-2|TRBJ2-7
TGTGCCAGCAGCCAGGACAGGGCCCTCTACGAGCAGTACTTC
CASSQDRALYEQYF